The source of this T cell receptor beta chain is a study of control samples from healthy donors and cancer patients. Germline CDR1 and CDR2: LNHDA and SQIVND (reference sequence). The CDR3 has 14 residues. Trimming pared 0 bases from V and 12 bases from J, leaving 15 bases between. Sequencing was performed with immunoSEQ multiplex PCR; in TCRdb, only in-frame clones are kept and a portion is missing. The top ten clones hold under 40% of a sample with 90,000 or so clones, around 85% of them seen once. Sequenced: PBMCs. The receptor was derived from a man aged 70-80 years with lung cancer. The chain employs TRBV19 and TRBJ2-1, with D maybe TRBD2 (5 bases). The CDR3 nucleotides are TGTGCCAGTAGTATAGATAAGAAAGGTGGGAGGCAGTTCTTC. Amino acid sequence: CASSIDKKGGRQFF. Full variable domain (missing parts from reference TRBV19 and TRBJ2-1): DGGITQSPKYLFRKEGQNVTLSCEQNLNHDAMYWYRQDPGQGLRLIYYSQIVNDFQKGDIAEGYSVSREKKESFPLTVTSAQKNPTAFYLCASSIDKKGGRQFFGPGTRLTVL.